Each of the 3 T cell receptor beta chains below was sequenced from the same sample in a study of T cells after yellow fever vaccination. Via MiXCR, TCRdb re-called the 5' RACE reads, giving one row per CDR3 protein. The profile covers under 350,000 distinct CDR3 sequences, with roughly 4.3% appearing a single time and around 25% taken by the ten largest. The specimen comprised PBMCs, sampled 5 days after the yellow fever booster vaccination. All receptors come from a man aged 18-30 years who received the YFV17D yellow fever vaccine.

This clonotype came up a few times. The chain has TRBV6-2 or TRBV6-3 and TRBJ1-4, with a possible D match to TRBD1 (5 bases). This CDR3 has 16 amino acids. The V and J ends lost 2 bases and 3 bases respectively, with 13 bases between them. Germline values: CDR1 MNHEY, CDR2 SVGEGT. CDR3 bases: TGTGCCAGCAGTTACCCGGCGGGGGACCCTAATGAAAAACTGTTTTTT. Translation gives CASSYPAGDPNEKLFF.

This chain connects TRBV18 to TRBJ2-4; the D gene is possibly TRBD1 (5 bases). This CDR3 is 14 amino acids long. Looked up from germline, CDR1 is KGHSH and CDR2 is LQKENI. Trimming took 0 bases from V and 8 from J, leaving 11 bases between them. The CDR3 DNA is TGTGCCAGCTCACCACCGGTAGGGGTAGACATTCAGTACTTC. This translates into CASSPPVGVDIQYF.

This clonotype appeared a few times. The chain links TRBV6-5 to TRBJ1-4, with D hard to call. The CDR3 loop spans 11 amino acids. The V end lost 7 bases, the J end lost 6 bases, and 6 bases lay between the germline ends. The germline V gene has CDR1 MNHEY and CDR2 SVGAGI. CDR3 DNA sequence: TGTGCCAGCAAGTGGGATGAAAAACTGTTTTTT. Amino acid sequence: CASKWDEKLFF.